The text below deals with one T cell receptor (beta chain). Its antigen remains unknown. The sample comes from a study of blood T cells in healthy people across ages. Then a second PCR, running roughly 7 to 11 cycles, was carried out with a sample-barcoded 5' primer and a J-beta primer mix. TCRdb passed the 5' RACE reads through MiXCR, listing each CDR3 protein once. Of 1.5 million to 2 million distinct CDR3 sequences in the sample, approximately 50% were seen once. The study, taken as a whole, reports: Across the age range, TCR beta diversity per million T cells fell in a roughly linear way. Possibly, changes in expanded clonotypes were confounded because donor CMV status was unknown.

The CDR3 is made up of 14 amino acids. Germline V gene data show CDR1 as MNHEY and CDR2 as SMNVEV (reference sequence). V lost 6 bases, J lost 5 bases, and 14 bases lay in between. The chain has TRBV27 and TRBJ2-1; tentative D call: TRBD2 (6 bases). Specimen: blood. This sequence originates from a middle-aged woman in good health. CDR3 loop: CASRSPGLHNEQFF. The CDR3 DNA follows: TGTGCCAGCAGGTCTCCGGGACTGCACAATGAGCAGTTCTTC.